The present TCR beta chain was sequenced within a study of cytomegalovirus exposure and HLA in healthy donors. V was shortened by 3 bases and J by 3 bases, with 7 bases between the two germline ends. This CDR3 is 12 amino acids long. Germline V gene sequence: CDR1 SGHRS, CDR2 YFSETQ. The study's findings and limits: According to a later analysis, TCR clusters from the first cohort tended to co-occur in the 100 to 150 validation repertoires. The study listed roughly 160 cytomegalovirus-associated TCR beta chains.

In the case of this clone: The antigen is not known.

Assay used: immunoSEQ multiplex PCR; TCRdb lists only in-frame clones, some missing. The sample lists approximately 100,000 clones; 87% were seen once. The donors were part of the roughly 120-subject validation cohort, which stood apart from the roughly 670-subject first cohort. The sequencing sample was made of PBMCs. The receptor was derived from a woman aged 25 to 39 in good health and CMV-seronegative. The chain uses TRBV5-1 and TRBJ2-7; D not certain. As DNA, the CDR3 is TGCGCCAGCAGCTCCGTACACTACGAGCAGTACTTC. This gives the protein CASSSVHYEQYF.